This T cell receptor (beta chain) was found in a study of radiotherapy plus CTLA-4 blockade in lung cancer. Study summary: Roughly 17% of enrolled patients responded objectively, and 31% had disease control.

Data came from immunoSEQ multiplex PCR; TCRdb stores just in-frame clones and leaves some out. The sample yields 42,000 or so clones, 79% seen once. Broader study findings: Radiotherapy with ipilimumab was followed by blood expansion of tumor-derived clones.

The V gene's germline CDR1 is SGDLS and CDR2 YYNGEE. The CDR3 is 14 residues long. V was trimmed by 0 bases and J by 2 bases, leaving 5 bases between them. Of note for this clone: The antigen remains undetermined.

This clonotype originated in a human donor with non-small cell lung cancer that progressed on radiotherapy plus ipilimumab. The sequencing used peripheral blood, collected from a patient treated with radiotherapy plus ipilimumab. V is TRBV9 and J is TRBJ2-2; D unresolved. CDR3 DNA: TGTGCCAGCAGCGTAGATGTAAACACCGGGGAGCTGTTTTTT. As protein: CASSVDVNTGELFF.